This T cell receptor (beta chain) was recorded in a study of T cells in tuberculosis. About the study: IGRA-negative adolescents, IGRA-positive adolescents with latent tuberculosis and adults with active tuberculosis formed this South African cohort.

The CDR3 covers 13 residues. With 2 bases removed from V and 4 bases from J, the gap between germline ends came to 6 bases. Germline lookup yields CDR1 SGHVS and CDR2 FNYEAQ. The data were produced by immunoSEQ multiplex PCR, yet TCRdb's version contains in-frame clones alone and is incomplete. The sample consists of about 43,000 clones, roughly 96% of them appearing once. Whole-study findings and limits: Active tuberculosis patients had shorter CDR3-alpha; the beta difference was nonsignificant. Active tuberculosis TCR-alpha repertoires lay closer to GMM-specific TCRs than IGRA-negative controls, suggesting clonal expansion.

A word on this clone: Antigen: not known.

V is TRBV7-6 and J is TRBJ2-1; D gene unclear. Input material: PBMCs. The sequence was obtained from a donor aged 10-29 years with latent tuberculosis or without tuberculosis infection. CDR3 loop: CASSLNGYNEQFF. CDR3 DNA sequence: TGTGCCAGCAGCTTAAACGGGTACAATGAGCAGTTCTTC.